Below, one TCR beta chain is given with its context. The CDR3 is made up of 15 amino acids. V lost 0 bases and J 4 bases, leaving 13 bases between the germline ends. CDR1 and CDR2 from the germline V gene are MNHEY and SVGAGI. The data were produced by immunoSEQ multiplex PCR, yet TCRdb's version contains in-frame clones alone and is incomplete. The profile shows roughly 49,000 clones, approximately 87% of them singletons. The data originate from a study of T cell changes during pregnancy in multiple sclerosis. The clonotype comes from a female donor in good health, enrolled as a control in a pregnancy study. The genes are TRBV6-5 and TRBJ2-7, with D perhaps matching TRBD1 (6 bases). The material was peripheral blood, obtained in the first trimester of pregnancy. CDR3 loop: CASSYSSAGAYEQYF. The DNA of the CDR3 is TGTGCCAGCAGTTACTCGAGTGCAGGGGCTTACGAGCAGTACTTC.